A selection of T cell receptor beta chains follows, all from one sample in a study of identical twins. TCRdb fed the 5' RACE reads into MiXCR, producing one record per CDR3 protein. The profile shows about 500,000 distinct CDR3 sequences, around 15% of them singletons. This sample was also put to use in a study of yellow fever vaccine responses in identical twins.

The specimen sequenced was CD4+ T cells sorted from blood. Receptors were obtained from a woman under 30 in good health. Each CDR3 is given with its conserved first and last residue. Part of the rows lack a size; the others show once, few, many or a class for expanded clones.

>TRBV7-9|.
CASSAVSTYNEQFF
>TRBV7-2|.
CASSIGMVGPNEQFF
>TRBV4-3|few
CASSQGALAGGSYNEQFF
>TRBV29-1|many
CSVDPSGRDEQYF
>TRBV11-2|.
CASSLDRLSGRDYNEQFF
>TRBV5-6|.
CASSSGVLPSTDTQYF
>TRBV20-1|.
CSARGAGAGETQYF
>TRBV20-1|few
CSADGGSDEKLFF
>TRBV12-3/TRBV12-4|few
CASRPGQTNGELFF
>TRBV29-1|many
CSVEAWFANKGNEQFF
>TRBV12-3/TRBV12-4|.
CASSTRATSNYEQFF
>TRBV14|.
CASSQEGRVEQYF
>TRBV28|.
CASTSDRQDNQPQHF
>TRBV10-3|few
CAISDPDRGRETQYF
>TRBV15|.
CASRRTGANVLTF
>TRBV7-9|few
CASNSISTGELFF
>TRBV18|few
CASSPVHSRAYQETQYF
>TRBV12-3/TRBV12-4|many
CASSTYRGLRSYEQYF
>TRBV12-3/TRBV12-4|many
CASANDARDVEQFF
>TRBV20-1|.
CSARELATDWNEQFF
>TRBV12-3/TRBV12-4|few
CASRSLYEQYF
>TRBV7-9|many
CASSVSGGTVGELFF
>TRBV27|.
CASRLLREGLNNEQFF
>TRBV6-5|.
CASSYLGSNQPQHF
>TRBV6-1|many
CASRTSGRASTDTQYF
>TRBV11-1|few
CASSTGTEGTEAFF
>TRBV12-3/TRBV12-4|.
CASSHFPAYNEQFF
>TRBV20-1|.
CSARDIAGDAKNIQYF
>TRBV23-1|.
CASSRDRGIPTDTQYF
>TRBV6-2/TRBV6-3|few
CASSFSSGVGEQFF
>TRBV6-2/TRBV6-3|.
CASSKFRTGRDEQFF
>TRBV7-6|.
CASSLVTSGRFSDTQYF
>TRBV10-3|many
CATAPGTSGTYEQYF
>TRBV11-2|few
CASSQEGRQGAETQYF
>TRBV5-1|many
CASSSRPTVSSYNEQFF
>TRBV29-1|many
CSVSGSSYEQYF
>TRBV29-1|many
CSALGSGAMNTEAFF
>TRBV20-1|.
CSARGRVIHEQYF
>TRBV12-3/TRBV12-4|.
CCLRYYTIQWQETQYF
>TRBV20-1|.
CSAKSPGTGGRITDTQYF
>TRBV12-3/TRBV12-4|.
CASSLVRTGVGQETQYF
>TRBV20-1|few
CSPEHGYTF
>TRBV12-3/TRBV12-4|many
CASSRGQGYYNEQFF
>TRBV14|few
CASSQNRNEKLFF
>TRBV12-3/TRBV12-4|.
CASSVQGTGELFF
>TRBV12-3/TRBV12-4|.
CASMYRHREGETQYF
>TRBV7-9|few
CASSLEGARFHF
>TRBV7-2|.
CASSYGGTETQYF
>TRBV15|many
CATSRAPRGSNTGELFF
>TRBV6-1|.
CASKSHTQLYNEQFF
>TRBV5-1|many
CASSLAKIAGAVEEQFF
>TRBV7-8|few
CASSVYGLAETQYF
>TRBV18|few
CASSPRSGVAHNEQFF
>TRBV28|few
CASSSTGQGTYEQYF
>TRBV4-2|.
CASSQDWRGGEQFF
>TRBV29-1|.
CSVVFQEGSSYEQYF
>TRBV10-3|few
CAISETSGTSYNEQFF
>TRBV7-3|.
CASSQGGGRKQFF
>TRBV6-2/TRBV6-3|.
CASSTSRVLYF
>TRBV7-8|.
CASSLAGTLGELFF